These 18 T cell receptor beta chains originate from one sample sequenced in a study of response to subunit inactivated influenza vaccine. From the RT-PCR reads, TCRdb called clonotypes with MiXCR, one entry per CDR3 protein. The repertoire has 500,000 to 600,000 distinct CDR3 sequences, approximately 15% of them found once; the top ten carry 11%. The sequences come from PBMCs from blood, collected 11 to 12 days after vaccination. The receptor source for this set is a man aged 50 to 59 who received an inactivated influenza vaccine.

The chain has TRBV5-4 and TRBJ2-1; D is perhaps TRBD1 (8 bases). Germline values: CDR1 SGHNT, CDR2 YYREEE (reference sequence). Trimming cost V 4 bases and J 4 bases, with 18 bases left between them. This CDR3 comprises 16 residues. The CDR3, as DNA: TGTGCCAGCAGCGGGGGGGGGGACAGGAGATACAATGAGCAGTTCTTC. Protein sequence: CASSGGGDRRYNEQFF.

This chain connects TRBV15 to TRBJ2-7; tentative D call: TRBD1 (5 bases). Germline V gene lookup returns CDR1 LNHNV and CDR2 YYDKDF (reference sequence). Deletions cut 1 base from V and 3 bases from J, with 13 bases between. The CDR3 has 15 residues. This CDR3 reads CATSRVRGFIYEQYF. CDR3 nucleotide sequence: TGTGCCACCAGCAGAGTAAGGGGATTTATCTACGAGCAGTACTTC.

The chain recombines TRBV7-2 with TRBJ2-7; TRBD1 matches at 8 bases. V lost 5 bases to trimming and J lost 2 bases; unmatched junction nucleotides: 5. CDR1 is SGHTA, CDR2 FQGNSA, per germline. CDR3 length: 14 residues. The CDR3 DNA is TGTGCCAGCAGCGCCCGACAGGGGACCTACGAGCAGTACTTC. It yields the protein CASSARQGTYEQYF. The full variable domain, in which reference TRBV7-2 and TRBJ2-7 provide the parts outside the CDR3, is GAGVSQSPSNKVTEKGKDVELRCDPISGHTALYWYRQSLGQGLEFLIYFQGNSAPDKSGLPSDRFSAERTGGSVSTLTIQRTQQEDSAVYLCASSARQGTYEQYFGPGTRLTVT.

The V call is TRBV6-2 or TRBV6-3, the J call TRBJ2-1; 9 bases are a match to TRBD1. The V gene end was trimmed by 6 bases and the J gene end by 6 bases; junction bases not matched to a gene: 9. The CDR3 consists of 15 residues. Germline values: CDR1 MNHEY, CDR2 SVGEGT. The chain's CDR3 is CASSHAGTGSNEQFF. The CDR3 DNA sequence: TGTGCCAGCAGCCACGCCGGGACAGGGTCCAATGAGCAGTTCTTC.

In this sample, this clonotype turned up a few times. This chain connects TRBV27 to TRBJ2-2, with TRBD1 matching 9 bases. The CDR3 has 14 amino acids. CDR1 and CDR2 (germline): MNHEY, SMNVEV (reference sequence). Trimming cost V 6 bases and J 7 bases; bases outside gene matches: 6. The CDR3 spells CASRPTGGYGELFF. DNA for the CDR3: TGTGCCAGCAGACCTACAGGGGGCTACGGGGAGCTGTTTTTT.

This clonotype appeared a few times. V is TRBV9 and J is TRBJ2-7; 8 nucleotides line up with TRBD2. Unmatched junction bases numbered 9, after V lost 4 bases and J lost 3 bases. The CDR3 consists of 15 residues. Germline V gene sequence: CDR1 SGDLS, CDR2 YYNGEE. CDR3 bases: TGTGCCAGCAGCCCCCGAATGCTAGCGGGCTACGAGCAGTACTTC. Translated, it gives CASSPRMLAGYEQYF. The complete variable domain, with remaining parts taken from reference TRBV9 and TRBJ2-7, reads DSGVTQTPKHLITATGQRVTLRCSPRSGDLSVYWYQQSLDQGLQFLIQYYNGEERAKGNILERFSAQQFPDLHSELNLSSLELGDSALYFCASSPRMLAGYEQYFGPGTRLTVT.

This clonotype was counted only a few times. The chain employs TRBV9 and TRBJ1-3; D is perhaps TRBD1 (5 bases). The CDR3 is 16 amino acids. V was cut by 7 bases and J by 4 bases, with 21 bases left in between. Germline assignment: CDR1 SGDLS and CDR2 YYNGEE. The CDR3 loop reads CASGEDGGNTGNTIYF. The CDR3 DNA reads TGTGCCAGCGGGGAGGATGGGGGTAACACCGGAAACACCATATATTTT.

The DNA of the CDR3 is TGCAGCGTTGGGCAGGGGGAACAAGAGACCCAGTACTTC. Translated, it gives CSVGQGEQETQYF. The chain recombines TRBV29-1 with TRBJ2-5; 7 bases line up with TRBD1. Germline V gene lookup returns CDR1 SQVTM and CDR2 ANQGSEA. The CDR3 totals 13 residues. V lost 4 bases to trimming and J lost 2 bases; unmatched junction nucleotides: 4. The full variable domain, in which reference TRBV29-1 and TRBJ2-5 provide the parts outside the CDR3, is SAVISQKPSRDICQRGTSLTIQCQVDSQVTMMFWYRQQPGQSLTLIATANQGSEATYESGFVIDKFPISRPNLTFSTLTVSNMSPEDSSIYLCSVGQGEQETQYFGPGTRLLVL.

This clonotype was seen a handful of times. The CDR3, as DNA: TGCAGTGCTAAAACAGGGGAAAGGGGGTACAATGAGCAGTTCTTC. As protein: CSAKTGERGYNEQFF. The rearrangement links TRBV20-1 to TRBJ2-1; TRBD1 matches at 7 bases. J was trimmed by 4 bases and V by 4 bases; bases with no gene match: 10. Germline V gene sequence: CDR1 DFQATT, CDR2 SNEGSKA (reference sequence). This CDR3 has 15 residues.

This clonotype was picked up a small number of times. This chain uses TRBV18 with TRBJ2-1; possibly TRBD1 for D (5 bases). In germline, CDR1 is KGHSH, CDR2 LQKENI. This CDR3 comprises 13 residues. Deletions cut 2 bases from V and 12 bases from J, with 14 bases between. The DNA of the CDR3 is TGTGCCAGCTCACCAGGTACAGGCCCAGGGCAGTTCTTC. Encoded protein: CASSPGTGPGQFF.

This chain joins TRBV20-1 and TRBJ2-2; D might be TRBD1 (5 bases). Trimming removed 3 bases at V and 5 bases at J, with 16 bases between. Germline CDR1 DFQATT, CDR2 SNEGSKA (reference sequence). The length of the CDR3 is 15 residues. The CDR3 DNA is TGCAGTGCTAGTACGAACCAAAGGGGAACCGGGGAGCTGTTTTTT. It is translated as CSASTNQRGTGELFF.

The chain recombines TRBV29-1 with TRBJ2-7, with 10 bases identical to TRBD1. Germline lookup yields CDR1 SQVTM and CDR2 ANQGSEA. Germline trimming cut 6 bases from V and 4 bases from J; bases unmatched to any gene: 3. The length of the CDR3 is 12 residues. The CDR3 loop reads CSVGQGDYEQYF. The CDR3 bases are TGCAGCGTCGGACAGGGGGATTACGAGCAGTACTTC.

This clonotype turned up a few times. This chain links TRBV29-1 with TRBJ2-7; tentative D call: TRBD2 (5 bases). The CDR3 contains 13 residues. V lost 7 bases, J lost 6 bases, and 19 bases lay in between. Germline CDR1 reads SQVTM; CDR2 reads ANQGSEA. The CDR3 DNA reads TGCAGCGCTGGTGGACTGGCAGTCGTCGAGCAGTACTTC. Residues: CSAGGLAVVEQYF.

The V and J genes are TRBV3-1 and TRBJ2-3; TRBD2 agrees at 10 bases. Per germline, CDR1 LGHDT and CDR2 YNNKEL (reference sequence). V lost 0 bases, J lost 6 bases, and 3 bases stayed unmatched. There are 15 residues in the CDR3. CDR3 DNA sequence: TGTGCCAGCAGCCAAGAACTAGCGGGGATCGATACGCAGTATTTT. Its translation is CASSQELAGIDTQYF.

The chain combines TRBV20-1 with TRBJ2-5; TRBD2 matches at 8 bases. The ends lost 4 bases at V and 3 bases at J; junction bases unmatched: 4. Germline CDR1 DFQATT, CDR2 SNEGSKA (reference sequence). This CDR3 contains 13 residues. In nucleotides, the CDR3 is TGCAGTGCTATTGTTAGCGGGGAAGAGACCCAGTACTTC. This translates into CSAIVSGEETQYF.

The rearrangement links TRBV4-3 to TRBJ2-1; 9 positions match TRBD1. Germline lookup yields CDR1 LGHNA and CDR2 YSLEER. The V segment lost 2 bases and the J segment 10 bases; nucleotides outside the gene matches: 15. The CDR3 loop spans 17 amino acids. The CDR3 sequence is CASSQITGGPRGGEQFF. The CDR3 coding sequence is TGCGCCAGCAGCCAAATAACAGGGGGCCCTAGGGGGGGGGAGCAGTTCTTC.

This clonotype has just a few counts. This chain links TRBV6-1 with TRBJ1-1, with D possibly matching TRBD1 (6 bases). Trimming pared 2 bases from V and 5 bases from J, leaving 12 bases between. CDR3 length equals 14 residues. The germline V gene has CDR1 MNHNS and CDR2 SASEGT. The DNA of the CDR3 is TGTGCCAGCAGTGAATATCTAAGGGGGACTGAAGCTTTCTTT. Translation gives CASSEYLRGTEAFF.

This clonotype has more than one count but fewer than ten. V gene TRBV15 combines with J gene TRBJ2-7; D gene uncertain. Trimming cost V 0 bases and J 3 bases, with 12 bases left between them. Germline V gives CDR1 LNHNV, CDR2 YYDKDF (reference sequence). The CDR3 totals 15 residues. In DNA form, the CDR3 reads TGTGCCACCAGCAGAGATCCCGGGCTGAACTACGAGCAGTACTTC. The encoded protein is CATSRDPGLNYEQYF.